This is a list of T cell receptor beta chains from one sample in a study of CXCR3-negative and CXCR3-positive naive CD8 T cells. Each CDR3 protein gets one entry in TCRdb, which reprocessed the 5' RACE reads and gives no DNA. The repertoire shows 45,000 to 70,000 distinct CDR3 sequences; the top ten hold roughly a quarter. The sample was memory CD8+ T cells from blood. Source of these receptors: a human donor in good health. Some clones in this sample may be carry-over from other donors' samples. Each CDR3 is given with its conserved first and last residue.

CDR3aa	j_gene	v_gene
CASSLGQGRAEQYF	TRBJ2-7	TRBV5-1
CSARDRQGASYEQYF	TRBJ2-7	TRBV20-1
CASSLGTQGLYEQYF	TRBJ2-7	TRBV13
CSVEIAGHEKETQYF	TRBJ2-5	TRBV29-1
CASSLVYGGGYEQYF	TRBJ2-7	TRBV11-2
CASSPWTGDTGELFF	TRBJ2-2	TRBV4-2
CATSRGGASYEQYF	TRBJ2-7	TRBV15
CATSREGVWNEKLFF	TRBJ1-4	TRBV15
CASSQDRASNYGYTF	TRBJ1-2	TRBV12-3/TRBV12-4
CASSLAGGNYEQYF	TRBJ2-7	TRBV12-3/TRBV12-4
CASIPGGATEAFF	TRBJ1-1	TRBV19
CSVEALSSSYEQYF	TRBJ2-7	TRBV29-1
CSVEDSAGEDYGYTF	TRBJ1-2	TRBV29-1
CASSLSRETDTQYF	TRBJ2-3	TRBV28
CASSFRREGTETQYF	TRBJ2-5	TRBV28
CASRPTSGAGELFF	TRBJ2-2	TRBV7-3
CASSWGLAGGHEQFF	TRBJ2-1	TRBV7-6
CASSQDRGQGAYNEQFF	TRBJ2-1	TRBV4-3